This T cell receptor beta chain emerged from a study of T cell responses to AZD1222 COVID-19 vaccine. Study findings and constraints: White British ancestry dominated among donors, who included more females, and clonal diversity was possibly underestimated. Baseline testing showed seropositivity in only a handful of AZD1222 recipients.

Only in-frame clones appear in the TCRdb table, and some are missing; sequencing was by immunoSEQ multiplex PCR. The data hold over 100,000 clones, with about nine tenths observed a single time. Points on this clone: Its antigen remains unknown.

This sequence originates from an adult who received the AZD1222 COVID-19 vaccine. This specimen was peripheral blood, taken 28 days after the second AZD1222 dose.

CDR3 bases: TGCGCCAGCAGCCAAGTTCTCCACAGGGGGACCGGGGAGCTGTTTTTT. Its translation: CASSQVLHRGTGELFF. The chain couples TRBV4-1 to TRBJ2-2, with 8 positions matching TRBD1. J lost 5 bases, V lost 1 base, and 6 bases had no gene match. The CDR3 has 16 amino acids. The germline gives CDR1 MGHRA, CDR2 YSYEKL.